The 4 T cell receptor beta chains given below trace back to one sample, sequenced in a study of monozygotic twins with cystic fibrosis. Sequencing was performed with immunoSEQ multiplex PCR; in TCRdb, only in-frame clones are kept and a portion is missing. This repertoire shows 35,000 or so clones, 84% found once; its top ten account for around 1.7%. Sequencing was carried out using blood. Receptors originate from a girl aged 2 to 9 with cystic fibrosis.

The chain is built from TRBV5-4 and TRBJ2-7, with 10 bases that match TRBD2. Germline CDR1 SGHNT, CDR2 YYREEE (reference sequence). This CDR3 region has 15 residues. Trimming took 4 bases from V and 2 from J; bases not matched to a gene: 6. The CDR3 region is CASSHWLAGAYEQYF. CDR3 coding DNA: TGTGCCAGCAGCCATTGGCTAGCGGGGGCCTACGAGCAGTACTTC.

This chain links TRBV6-5 with TRBJ1-6; D is unclear. The CDR3 contains 15 residues. Germline CDR1 is MNHEY and CDR2 is SVGAGI. Trimming shortened V by 8 bases and J by 10 bases, and 21 bases separated the two germline ends. The CDR3 DNA is TGTGCCAGCCGGGCCGGGCCCTCCTTTAGGTCACCCCTCCACTTT. This translates into CASRAGPSFRSPLHF.

This chain links TRBV19 with TRBJ2-1; TRBD2 might be the D (5 bases). Trimming cost V 4 bases and J 2 bases, with 9 bases left between them. The CDR3 spans 14 residues. Germline CDR1 and CDR2: LNHDA and SQIVND (reference sequence). Here the CDR3 reads CASSTPLAYNEQFF. The CDR3 DNA follows: TGTGCCAGTAGTACCCCACTAGCCTACAATGAGCAGTTCTTC.

The chain recombines TRBV7-9 with TRBJ1-5; D remains ambiguous. This CDR3 has 16 residues. Germline assignment: CDR1 SEHNR and CDR2 FQNEAQ (reference sequence). The V and J ends lost 3 bases and 2 bases respectively, with 14 bases between them. The CDR3 bases are TGTGCCAGCAGCTTCTCCAGGAAAGGTGGCAATCAGCCCCAGCATTTT. Its translation is CASSFSRKGGNQPQHF.